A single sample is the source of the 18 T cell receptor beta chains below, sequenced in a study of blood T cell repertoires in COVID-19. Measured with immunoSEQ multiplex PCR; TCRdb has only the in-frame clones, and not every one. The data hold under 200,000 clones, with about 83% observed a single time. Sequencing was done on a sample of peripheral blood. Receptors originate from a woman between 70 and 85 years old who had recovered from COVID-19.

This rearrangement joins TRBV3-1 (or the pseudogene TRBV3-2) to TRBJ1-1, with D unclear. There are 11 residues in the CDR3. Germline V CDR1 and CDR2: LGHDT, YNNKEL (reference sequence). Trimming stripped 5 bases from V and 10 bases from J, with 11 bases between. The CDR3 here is CASSSGGLAFF. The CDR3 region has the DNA TGTGCCAGCAGCTCGGGTGGTCTAGCTTTCTTT.

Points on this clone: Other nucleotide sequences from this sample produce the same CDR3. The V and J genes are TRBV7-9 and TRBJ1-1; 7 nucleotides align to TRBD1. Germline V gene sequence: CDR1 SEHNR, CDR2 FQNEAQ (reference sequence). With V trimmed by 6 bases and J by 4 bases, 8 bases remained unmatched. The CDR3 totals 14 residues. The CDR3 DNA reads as TGTGCCAGCAGTTCCCAGGGGGGTGGCACTGAAGCTTTCTTT. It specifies CASSSQGGGTEAFF.

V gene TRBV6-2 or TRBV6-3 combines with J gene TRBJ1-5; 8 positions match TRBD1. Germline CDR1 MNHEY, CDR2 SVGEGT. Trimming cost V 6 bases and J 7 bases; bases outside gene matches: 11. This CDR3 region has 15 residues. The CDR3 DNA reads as TGTGCCAGCAGCCCGGGACAGGCCTTGGGGCAGCCCCAGCATTTT. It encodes CASSPGQALGQPQHF.

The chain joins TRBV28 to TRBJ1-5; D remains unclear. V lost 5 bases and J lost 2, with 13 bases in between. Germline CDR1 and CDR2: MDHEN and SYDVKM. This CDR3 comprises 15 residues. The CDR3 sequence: CASSPGRLGNQPQHF. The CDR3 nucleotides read TGTGCCAGCAGTCCCGGGAGGTTGGGCAATCAGCCCCAGCATTTT.

DNA of the CDR3: TGTGCCAGCAGTTTATCCGCTAGGGATACGCAGTATTTT. This sequence encodes CASSLSARDTQYF. J is TRBJ2-3 and V is TRBV28; D is ambiguous. V was cut by 1 base and J by 6 bases, with 8 bases left in between. CDR1 and CDR2 from the germline V gene are MDHEN and SYDVKM. The CDR3 runs to 13 residues.

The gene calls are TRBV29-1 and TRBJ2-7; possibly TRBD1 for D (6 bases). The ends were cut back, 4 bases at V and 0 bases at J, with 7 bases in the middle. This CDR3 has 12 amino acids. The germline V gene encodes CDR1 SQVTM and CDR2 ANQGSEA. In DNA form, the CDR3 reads TGCAGCGTTGGGGACAACTCCTACGAGCAGTACTTC. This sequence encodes CSVGDNSYEQYF.

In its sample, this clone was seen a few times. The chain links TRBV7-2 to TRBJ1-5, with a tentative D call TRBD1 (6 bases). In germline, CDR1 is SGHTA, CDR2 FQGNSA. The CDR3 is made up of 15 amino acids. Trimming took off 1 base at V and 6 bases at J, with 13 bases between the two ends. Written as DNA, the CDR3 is TGTGCCAGCAGCTTAGGTAGGGCAGGGGCTCAGCCCCAGCATTTT. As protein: CASSLGRAGAQPQHF.

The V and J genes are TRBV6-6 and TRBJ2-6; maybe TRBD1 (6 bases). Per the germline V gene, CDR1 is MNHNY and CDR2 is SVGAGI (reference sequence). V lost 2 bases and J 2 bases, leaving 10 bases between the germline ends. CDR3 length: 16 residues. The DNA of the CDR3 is TGTGCCAGCAGTTACGTTGGGGGCGCTGGGGCCAACGTCCTGACTTTC. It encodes CASSYVGGAGANVLTF.

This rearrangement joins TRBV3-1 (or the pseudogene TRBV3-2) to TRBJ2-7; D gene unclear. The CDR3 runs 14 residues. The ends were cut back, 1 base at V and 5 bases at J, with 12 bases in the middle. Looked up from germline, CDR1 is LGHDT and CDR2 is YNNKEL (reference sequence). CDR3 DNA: TGTGCCAGCAGCCAAGTGGTCGCGCCTAACGAGCAGTACTTC. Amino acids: CASSQVVAPNEQYF.

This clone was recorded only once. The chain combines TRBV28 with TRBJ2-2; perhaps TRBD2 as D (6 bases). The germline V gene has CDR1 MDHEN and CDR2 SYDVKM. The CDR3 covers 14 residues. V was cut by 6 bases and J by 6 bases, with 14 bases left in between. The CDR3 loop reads CASSPYGGPGELFF. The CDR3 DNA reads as TGTGCCAGCAGCCCCTACGGGGGTCCCGGGGAGCTGTTTTTT.

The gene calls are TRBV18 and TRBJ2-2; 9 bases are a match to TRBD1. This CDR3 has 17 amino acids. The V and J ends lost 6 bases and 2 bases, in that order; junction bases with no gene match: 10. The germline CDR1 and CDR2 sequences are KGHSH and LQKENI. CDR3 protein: CASSHPPGQGNTGELFF. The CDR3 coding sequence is TGTGCCAGCTCTCACCCGCCGGGACAGGGTAACACCGGGGAGCTGTTTTTT.

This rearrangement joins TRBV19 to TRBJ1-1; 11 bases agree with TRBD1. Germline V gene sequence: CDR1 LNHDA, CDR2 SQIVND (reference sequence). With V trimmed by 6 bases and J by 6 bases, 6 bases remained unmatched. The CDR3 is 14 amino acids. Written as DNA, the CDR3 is TGTGCCAGTAGCCGGGACAGGGGGTTCCCTGAAGCTTTCTTT. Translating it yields CASSRDRGFPEAFF.

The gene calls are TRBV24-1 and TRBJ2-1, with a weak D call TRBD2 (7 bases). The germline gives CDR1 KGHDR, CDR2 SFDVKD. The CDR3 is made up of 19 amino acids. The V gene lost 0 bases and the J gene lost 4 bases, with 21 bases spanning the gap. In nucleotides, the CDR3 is TGTGCCACCAGTGATTTGCAAGGGGGGGACCTACAGAATTACAATGAGCAGTTCTTC. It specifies CATSDLQGGDLQNYNEQFF.

CDR3 sequence (DNA): TGTGCCAGCAGTAAGGACAGAGATCAGCCCCAGCATTTT. Protein: CASSKDRDQPQHF. This sequence joins TRBV12-3 or TRBV12-4 and TRBJ1-5, with D possibly matching TRBD1 (6 bases). V shed 5 bases and J shed 5 bases, with 10 bases lying between them. CDR3 length: 13 residues.

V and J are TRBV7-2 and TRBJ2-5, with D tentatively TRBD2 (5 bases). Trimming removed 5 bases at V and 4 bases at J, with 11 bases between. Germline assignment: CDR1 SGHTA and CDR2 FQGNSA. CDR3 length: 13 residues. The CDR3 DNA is TGTGCCAGCAGCCGGGGTTCGTCAGAGACCCAGTACTTC. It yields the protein CASSRGSSETQYF.

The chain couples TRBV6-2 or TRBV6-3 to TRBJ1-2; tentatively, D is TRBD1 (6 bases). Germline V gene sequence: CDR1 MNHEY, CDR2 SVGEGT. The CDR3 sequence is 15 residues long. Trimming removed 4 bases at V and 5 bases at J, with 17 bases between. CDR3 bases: TGTGCCAGCAGTTGGACAGTCTCCTTAGGTTATGGCTACACCTTC. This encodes CASSWTVSLGYGYTF.

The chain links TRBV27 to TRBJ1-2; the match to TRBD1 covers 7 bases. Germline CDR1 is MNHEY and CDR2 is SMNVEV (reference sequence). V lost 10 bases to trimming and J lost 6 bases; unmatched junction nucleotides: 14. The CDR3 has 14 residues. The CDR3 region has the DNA TGTGCCACCTTCCTTCCGGGGCAGGGGGATGGCTACACCTTC. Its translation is CATFLPGQGDGYTF.

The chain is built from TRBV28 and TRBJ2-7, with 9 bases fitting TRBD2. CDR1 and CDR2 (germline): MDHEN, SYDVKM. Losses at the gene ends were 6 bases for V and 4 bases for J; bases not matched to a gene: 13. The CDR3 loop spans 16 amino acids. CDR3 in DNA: TGTGCCAGCAGCAGCGTCGGGGCGGGAGGGATATACGAGCAGTACTTC. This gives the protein CASSSVGAGGIYEQYF. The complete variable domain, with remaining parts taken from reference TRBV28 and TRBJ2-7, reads DVKVTQSSRYLVKRTGEKVFLECVQDMDHENMFWYRQDPGLGLRLIYFSYDVKMKEKGDIPEGYSVSREKKERFSLILESASTNQTSMYLCASSSVGAGGIYEQYFGPGTRLTVT.